A single sample gave rise to the 29 T cell receptor beta chains below, sequenced in a study of OX40 agonist ivuxolimab in advanced cancers. The method was immunoSEQ multiplex PCR; TCRdb's version includes in-frame clones alone and lacks a portion of them. Found here are roughly 100,000 clones, about 90% of them singletons; the top ten hold roughly 0.79%. This sample comprised CD4+ or CD8+ T cells sorted from blood, obtained in a trial of the OX40 agonist ivuxolimab. These TCRs come from an adult with an advanced solid tumor such as melanoma, head and neck, liver or kidney cancer.

This clone was counted only a few times. This chain connects TRBV7-9 to TRBJ1-2; perhaps TRBD1 as D (6 bases). The V end was cut by 5 bases, the J end by 4 bases, with 14 bases between. There are 14 residues in the CDR3. CDR1 is SEHNR and CDR2 is FQNEAQ in the germline V gene (reference sequence). The CDR3 DNA follows: TGTGCCAGCAGCCTCGACGGGGGGCCCTATGGCTACACCTTC. The encoded protein is CASSLDGGPYGYTF.

This rearrangement joins TRBV7-6 to TRBJ2-6; D is unclear. Germline CDR1 SGHVS, CDR2 FNYEAQ. The length of the CDR3 is 14 residues. Trimming pared 2 bases from V and 1 base from J, leaving 3 bases between. The CDR3 protein is CASSLNSGANVLTF. DNA of the CDR3: TGTGCCAGCAGCTTAAATTCTGGGGCCAACGTCCTGACTTTC.

This chain joins TRBV5-1 and TRBJ2-7; 11 nucleotides align to TRBD2. The CDR3 loop spans 16 amino acids. With 6 bases clipped from V and 4 bases from J, the junction kept 12 bases outside the gene matches. The germline CDR1 and CDR2 sequences are SGHRS and YFSETQ. CDR3 bases: TGCGCCAGCACCTCGACGCCCACTAGCGGGGGTTACGAGCAGTACTTC. Its translation: CASTSTPTSGGYEQYF.

The chain combines TRBV7-9 with TRBJ2-3; unclear D gene. V lost 0 bases and J lost 3, with 7 bases in between. Germline V gives CDR1 SEHNR, CDR2 FQNEAQ (reference sequence). The CDR3 runs to 14 residues. This chain's CDR3 is CASSLAGSTDTQYF. The CDR3 DNA sequence: TGTGCCAGCAGCTTAGCAGGGTCTACAGATACGCAGTATTTT.

This sequence joins TRBV7-2 and TRBJ1-1, with a weak D call TRBD1 (6 bases). The germline CDR1 and CDR2 sequences are SGHTA and FQGNSA. The CDR3 totals 15 residues. Deletions cut 7 bases from V and 4 bases from J, with 19 bases between. The CDR3 loop is CASMPGQPIRTEAFF. The CDR3 DNA reads TGTGCCAGCATGCCGGGACAACCGATACGCACTGAAGCTTTCTTT.

This sequence joins TRBV28 and TRBJ1-2; 7 bases align to TRBD1. J lost 4 bases, V lost 5 bases, and 7 bases had no gene match. CDR1 is MDHEN and CDR2 is SYDVKM in the germline V gene. The CDR3 loop spans 14 amino acids. The CDR3 DNA is TGTGCCAGCAGTCGGGGGGCAGGGGGCTATGGCTACACCTTC. This codes for CASSRGAGGYGYTF.

About this clone itself: This likely comes from a read error, as the CDR3 has no conserved phenylalanine or tryptophan at its end. This chain connects TRBV30 to TRBJ1-6; D remains ambiguous. Germline V gene data show CDR1 as GTSNPN and CDR2 as SVGIG (reference sequence). This CDR3 has 16 residues. V was pared by 2 bases and J by 10 bases, with 21 bases between. Here the CDR3 DNA reads TGTGCCTGGAGTCCCCTTAGGGATAGAGGAGGATCACCCCTCCACCTT. Encoded protein: CAWSPLRDRGGSPLHL.

V usage is TRBV5-1 and J usage is TRBJ1-2, with D possibly being TRBD1 (5 bases). Between the trimmed V and J ends, which lost 3 bases and 3 bases, there was a span of 12 bases. This CDR3 is built from 14 residues. From germline, CDR1 is SGHRS and CDR2 YFSETQ. The CDR3 spells CASSWGTGDYGYTF. CDR3 bases: TGCGCCAGCAGCTGGGGAACGGGGGACTATGGCTACACCTTC.

This clone was observed a single time. The rearrangement links TRBV9 to TRBJ1-1, with unresolved D. The CDR3 extends over 14 amino acids. The germline V and J ends were trimmed by 0 bases and 3 bases, with 9 bases remaining between them. CDR1 and CDR2 (germline): SGDLS, YYNGEE. CDR3: CASSVAVTDTEAFF. The CDR3 coding sequence is TGTGCCAGCAGCGTAGCTGTCACGGACACTGAAGCTTTCTTT. Full variable domain (missing parts from reference TRBV9 and TRBJ1-1): DSGVTQTPKHLITATGQRVTLRCSPRSGDLSVYWYQQSLDQGLQFLIQYYNGEERAKGNILERFSAQQFPDLHSELNLSSLELGDSALYFCASSVAVTDTEAFFGQGTRLTVV.

The V call is TRBV4-2, the J call TRBJ1-1; no definite D call. Trimming shortened V by 1 base and J by 7 bases, and 13 bases separated the two germline ends. Germline V gene sequence: CDR1 LGHNA, CDR2 YNFKEQ. The length of the CDR3 is 14 residues. The CDR3 nucleotides read TGTGCCAGCAGCCAAGTTCTTGCAGCTAGTGAAGCTTTCTTT. Amino acids: CASSQVLAASEAFF.

The rearrangement links TRBV6-6 to TRBJ1-1; D might be TRBD1 (6 bases). V was shortened by 6 bases and J by 2 bases, with 7 bases between the two germline ends. Germline V CDR1 and CDR2: MNHNY, SVGAGI (reference sequence). This CDR3 region has 12 residues. The DNA for the CDR3 is TGTGCCAGCAGGGACAGAAACACTGAAGCTTTCTTT. Its protein product is CASRDRNTEAFF.

This chain joins TRBV5-1 and TRBJ2-5; 7 nucleotides agree with TRBD1. The CDR3 is made up of 14 amino acids. The V gene end was trimmed by 3 bases and the J gene end by 2 bases; junction bases not matched to a gene: 4. Germline-derived CDR1 and CDR2 are SGHRS and YFSETQ. CDR3 protein: CASSYGQEQETQYF. In DNA, the CDR3 is TGCGCCAGCAGCTACGGACAGGAACAAGAGACCCAGTACTTC.

The chain combines TRBV18 with TRBJ2-7, with D perhaps matching TRBD2 (6 bases). CDR3 length: 14 residues. Trimming took 3 bases from V and 3 from J, leaving 12 bases between them. Germline V CDR1 and CDR2: KGHSH, LQKENI. This CDR3 is CASSPGGVIYEQYF. CDR3 coding DNA: TGTGCCAGCTCACCGGGCGGGGTGATCTACGAGCAGTACTTC.

The chain joins TRBV7-2 to TRBJ1-5, with TRBD1 identical over 9 bases. Germline V gene lookup returns CDR1 SGHTA and CDR2 FQGNSA. Trimming took 5 bases from V and 3 from J; bases not matched to a gene: 8. The CDR3 has 16 residues. CDR3 sequence (DNA): TGTGCCAGCAGCAAATCGACAGGGGGGATCAATCAGCCCCAGCATTTT. Amino acid sequence: CASSKSTGGINQPQHF.

The chain joins TRBV5-6 to TRBJ2-1, with D perhaps TRBD1 or TRBD2 (5 bases each). CDR3 length: 19 residues. Germline V gene lookup returns CDR1 SGHDT and CDR2 YYEEEE. V lost 0 bases to trimming and J lost 0 bases, with 19 bases between them. The CDR3 region has the DNA TGTGCCAGCAGCTTGGTTGGGACCGCAAAGGTATTCTCCTACAATGAGCAGTTCTTC. Amino acids: CASSLVGTAKVFSYNEQFF.

As DNA, the CDR3 is TGTGCCTGGAGTCTCACAGGGGGTGAAAAACTGTTTTTT. This translates into CAWSLTGGEKLFF. J is TRBJ1-4 and V is TRBV30; 8 bases are shared with TRBD1. CDR1 is GTSNPN, CDR2 SVGIG, per germline (reference sequence). CDR3 length: 13 amino acids. V was pared by 2 bases and J by 7 bases, with 3 bases of the junction left unmatched.

This chain joins TRBV7-2 and TRBJ2-5; 7 bases agree with TRBD2. V lost 1 base, J lost 4 bases, and 0 bases stayed unmatched. CDR1 and CDR2 from the germline V gene are SGHTA and FQGNSA. CDR3 size: 13 residues. CDR3 loop: CASSLGGRETQYF. The CDR3 nucleotides are TGTGCCAGCAGCTTAGGCGGGAGAGAGACCCAGTACTTC.

The V gene is TRBV20-1, the J gene TRBJ2-2; TRBD2 matches at 7 bases. The junction had 5 bases not matched to a gene; V was cut back by 6 bases and J by 10 bases. Germline CDR1 is DFQATT and CDR2 is SNEGSKA (reference sequence). This CDR3 is 11 amino acids long. The CDR3 DNA sequence: TGCAGTGCCCCTCGGGAGGAGGAGCTGTTTTTT. It codes for CSAPREEELFF.

CDR3 protein: CSIAGSGGGVGTEAFF. The CDR3, as DNA: TGCAGCATAGCAGGCTCAGGGGGCGGAGTGGGCACTGAAGCTTTCTTT. The V call is TRBV29-1, the J call TRBJ1-1, with 8 bases that match TRBD1. The CDR3 length is 16 residues. Germline CDR1 is SQVTM and CDR2 is ANQGSEA. V trimming: 8 bases; J trimming: 4 bases; junction bases outside the gene matches: 18.

In the case of this clone: The sample holds other DNA sequences that translate to the same CDR3. V gene TRBV28 combines with J gene TRBJ2-1; 11 bases fit TRBD2. The germline CDR1 and CDR2 sequences are MDHEN and SYDVKM. V dropped 4 bases and J dropped 4; count of bases not matched to a gene: 3. The CDR3 runs to 15 residues. The CDR3 loop is CASSSSGGNYNEQFF. The CDR3 DNA reads as TGTGCCAGCAGTTCTAGCGGGGGGAATTACAATGAGCAGTTCTTC. Filled out from reference TRBV28 and TRBJ2-1, the complete variable domain reads DVKVTQSSRYLVKRTGEKVFLECVQDMDHENMFWYRQDPGLGLRLIYFSYDVKMKEKGDIPEGYSVSREKKERFSLILESASTNQTSMYLCASSSSGGNYNEQFFGPGTRLTVL.

V and J are TRBV7-9 and TRBJ1-1, with D tentatively TRBD1 (5 bases). The CDR3 spans 14 residues. Germline V CDR1 and CDR2: SEHNR, FQNEAQ (reference sequence). V was shortened by 6 bases and J by 0 bases, with 11 bases between the two germline ends. The CDR3 protein is CASRAGTVNTEAFF. CDR3 in DNA: TGTGCCAGCAGGGCCGGGACGGTGAACACTGAAGCTTTCTTT.

V usage is TRBV10-2 and J usage is TRBJ1-3; 8 bases are shared with TRBD1. CDR3 length: 16 amino acids. Germline CDR1 reads WSHSY; CDR2 reads SAAADI. The ends lost 1 base at V and 2 bases at J; junction bases unmatched: 4. The CDR3 sequence is CASSEFSQGAGNTIYF. The CDR3 nucleotides read TGCGCCAGCAGTGAGTTTTCACAGGGGGCTGGAAACACCATATATTTT.

V usage is TRBV21-1 and J usage is TRBJ1-2. TRBV21-1 counts as a pseudogene. The CDR3 is 15 residues long. The CDR3 coding sequence is TGTGCCAGCAGCCCACGGACCGAGGAATACTATGGCTACACCTTC. It translates to CASSPRTEEYYGYTF.

This sequence joins TRBV30 and TRBJ2-3; 9 nucleotides align to TRBD2. J was trimmed by 3 bases and V by 0 bases; bases with no gene match: 4. Germline loops: CDR1 GTSNPN, CDR2 SVGIG (reference sequence). This CDR3 is 15 amino acids long. CDR3 in amino acids: CAWSVLSGGTDTQYF. The CDR3 DNA is TGTGCCTGGAGTGTTCTTAGCGGGGGTACAGATACGCAGTATTTT.

The V gene is TRBV5-8, the J gene TRBJ2-5; TRBD1 might be the D (5 bases). The V and J ends lost 4 bases and 4 bases respectively, with 14 bases between them. This CDR3 has 14 residues. The germline V gene encodes CDR1 SGHTS and CDR2 YDEGEE. The CDR3 sequence: CASSARVGSETQYF. The DNA for the CDR3 is TGTGCCAGCAGCGCCAGGGTAGGATCAGAGACCCAGTACTTC.

This rearrangement joins TRBV5-5 to TRBJ1-1; the D is unclear. Germline assignment: CDR1 SGHKS and CDR2 YYEKEE (reference sequence). Trimming left V 2 bases short and J 3 bases short, with 8 bases between. The CDR3 runs 13 residues. CDR3 nucleotides: TGTGCCAGCAGCTTTAAAACCGACACTGAAGCTTTCTTT. This encodes CASSFKTDTEAFF.

The chain couples TRBV7-2 to TRBJ2-7; D gene unclear. The CDR3 is 12 amino acids. With 5 bases removed from V and 5 bases from J, the gap between germline ends came to 10 bases. Looked up from germline, CDR1 is SGHTA and CDR2 is FQGNSA. CDR3 protein: CASSPLGHEQYF. In DNA form, the CDR3 reads TGTGCCAGCAGCCCCCTTGGTCACGAGCAGTACTTC.

The chain joins TRBV7-2 to TRBJ2-2, with 7 bases matching TRBD1. J gave up 8 bases and V 5 bases, and 5 bases lay outside the gene matches. This CDR3 contains 13 residues. Per germline, CDR1 SGHTA and CDR2 FQGNSA. The CDR3 protein is CASSARGSGELFF. For the CDR3, the DNA is TGTGCCAGCAGCGCCAGGGGGTCAGGGGAGCTGTTTTTT.

This chain joins TRBV6-5 and TRBJ2-1; a weak D match, TRBD1 (6 bases). There are 14 residues in the CDR3. V gave up 2 bases and J gave up 9 bases, with 14 bases separating them. The germline V gene has CDR1 MNHEY and CDR2 SVGAGI. The CDR3 DNA reads as TGTGCCAGCAGTTACCTAGGACAGACGGGTGAGCAGTTCTTC. Translated, it gives CASSYLGQTGEQFF.